This T cell receptor (beta chain) was sequenced for a study of shared clonotypes between healthy human individuals. V dropped 6 bases and J dropped 1 base, with 5 bases sitting between them. CDR3 length: 12 residues. Germline V gene data show CDR1 as SGHDT and CDR2 as YYEEEE. Naive CD8 cells were CD45RO-negative, positively selected for CCR7, excluding terminally differentiated effector memory CD45RA+ cells. Genomic DNA per cell subset filled all wells of several immunoSEQ plates. Some clones are missing from TCRdb's copy, which holds only in-frame ones; the method was immunoSEQ multiplex PCR. The sample contains 2 million to 2.5 million clones, 90% to 95% of which appear only once.

The material sequenced was naive CD8+ T cells from PBMCs. The origin of this receptor is a man younger than 35 in good health. Some clones in this sample may be carry-over from other donors' samples. The chain recombines TRBV5-6 with TRBJ2-4; D gene ambiguous. CDR3 in DNA: TGTGCCAGCAAAGGGGCCAAAAACATTCAGTACTTC. This translates into CASKGAKNIQYF. The entire variable domain, with the rest obtained from reference TRBV5-6 and TRBJ2-4, is as follows: DAGVTQSPTHLIKTRGQQVTLRCSPKSGHDTVSWYQQALGQGPQFIFQYYEEEERQRGNFPDRFSGHQFPNYSSELNVNALLLGDSALYLCASKGAKNIQYFGAGTRLSVL.